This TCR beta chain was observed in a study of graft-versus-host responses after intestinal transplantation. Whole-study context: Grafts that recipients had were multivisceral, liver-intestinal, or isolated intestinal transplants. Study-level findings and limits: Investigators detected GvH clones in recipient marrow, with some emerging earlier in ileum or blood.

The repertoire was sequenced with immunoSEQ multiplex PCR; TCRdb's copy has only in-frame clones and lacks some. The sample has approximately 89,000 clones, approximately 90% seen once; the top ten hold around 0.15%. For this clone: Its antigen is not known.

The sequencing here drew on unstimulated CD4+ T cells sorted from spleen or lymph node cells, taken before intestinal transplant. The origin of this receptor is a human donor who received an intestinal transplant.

The CDR3 protein is CASSNFGGGNTGELFF. CDR3 nucleotides: TGTGCCAGCAGCAATTTTGGGGGGGGGAACACCGGGGAGCTGTTTTTT. This sequence joins TRBV27 and TRBJ2-2; 7 bases line up with TRBD2. Germline CDR1 and CDR2: MNHEY and SMNVEV (reference sequence). With V trimmed by 6 bases and J by 1 base, 8 bases remained unmatched. CDR3 length equals 16 residues.